The next 19 T cell receptor beta chains were all read from a single sample in a study of cytomegalovirus exposure and HLA in healthy donors. 13 Jbeta primers and 60 Vbeta primers were used for the PCR. Repertoires were generated with immunoSEQ multiplex PCR, while TCRdb's copy carries only in-frame clones and drops some. Of about 130,000 clones in the sample, around 82% were seen once. Sequencing used PBMCs. Receptor source: a woman in her thirties or forties in good health and CMV-seropositive.

The chain is built from TRBV9 and TRBJ1-5, with TRBD1 matching 8 bases. The germline CDR1 and CDR2 sequences are SGDLS and YYNGEE. J gave up 5 bases and V 3 bases, and 7 bases lay outside the gene matches. The CDR3 length is 15 residues. The CDR3 reads CASSASDRVDQPQHF. As DNA, the CDR3 is TGTGCCAGCAGCGCCTCGGACAGGGTCGATCAGCCCCAGCATTTT.

This chain uses TRBV5-1 with TRBJ2-7; D might be TRBD2 (7 bases). Germline CDR1 reads SGHRS; CDR2 reads YFSETQ. V lost 0 bases to trimming and J lost 2 bases, with 12 bases between them. There are 15 residues in the CDR3. In nucleotides, the CDR3 is TGCGCCAGCAGCTTGGTTAGGGGGGGGACCTACGAGCAGTACTTC. This encodes CASSLVRGGTYEQYF.

V and J are TRBV19 and TRBJ1-5, with D unresolved. The CDR3 covers 13 residues. Trimming shortened V by 4 bases and J by 4 bases, and 8 bases separated the two germline ends. The V gene's germline CDR1 is LNHDA and CDR2 SQIVND (reference sequence). The CDR3 loop is CASSNPTNQPQHF. CDR3 coding DNA: TGTGCCAGTAGTAACCCTACGAATCAGCCCCAGCATTTT. The full variable domain, in which reference TRBV19 and TRBJ1-5 provide the parts outside the CDR3, is DGGITQSPKYLFRKEGQNVTLSCEQNLNHDAMYWYRQDPGQGLRLIYYSQIVNDFQKGDIAEGYSVSREKKESFPLTVTSAQKNPTAFYLCASSNPTNQPQHFGDGTRLSIL.

The CDR3 nucleotides are TGTGCCAGCAGCTTATCTAATCAGCCCCAGCATTTT. It encodes CASSLSNQPQHF. The chain joins TRBV7-9 to TRBJ1-5; no firm D call. CDR1 SEHNR and CDR2 FQNEAQ come from the germline V gene (reference sequence). The CDR3 consists of 12 residues. The V end was cut by 2 bases, the J end by 4 bases, with 3 bases between.

This chain connects TRBV11-2 to TRBJ2-7, with D maybe TRBD1 (6 bases). The CDR3 loop spans 14 amino acids. The germline V gene encodes CDR1 SGHAT and CDR2 FQNNGV. V lost 6 bases and J lost 3, with 15 bases in between. The CDR3 is CASSSAGEGYEQYF. CDR3 nucleotides: TGTGCCAGCAGTTCTGCAGGGGAAGGCTACGAGCAGTACTTC.

The chain couples TRBV28 to TRBJ2-7, with a weak D call TRBD2 (5 bases). Trimming pared 1 base from V and 3 bases from J, leaving 13 bases between. Germline-derived CDR1 and CDR2 are MDHEN and SYDVKM. The CDR3 runs to 15 residues. Here the CDR3 reads CASSLSLGEGYEQYF. The CDR3, as DNA: TGTGCCAGCAGTTTATCCCTTGGTGAGGGCTACGAGCAGTACTTC.

CDR3 sequence: CAWSDIAVGGETQYF. The CDR3 nucleotides are TGTGCCTGGAGTGACATCGCGGTGGGGGGTGAGACCCAGTACTTC. The chain is built from TRBV30 and TRBJ2-5; TRBD2 might be the D (6 bases). CDR3 size: 15 residues. Germline CDR1 reads GTSNPN; CDR2 reads SVGIG (reference sequence). V was clipped by 1 base and J by 5 bases, with 17 bases between them.

This chain connects TRBV10-3 to TRBJ2-7; TRBD1 matches at 9 bases. The CDR3 runs 14 residues. CDR1 and CDR2 from the germline V gene are ENHRY and SYGVKD. V shed 6 bases and J 0 bases; nucleotides not matched to a gene: 3. The chain's CDR3 is CAIRGDRDSYEQYF. For the CDR3, the DNA is TGTGCCATCAGGGGGGACAGGGACTCCTACGAGCAGTACTTC.

The table lists this clone with a few counts. The V and J genes are TRBV30 and TRBJ1-1, with D possibly TRBD1 on 5 matching bases. The CDR3 loop spans 10 amino acids. V was shortened by 7 bases and J by 9 bases, with 12 bases between the two germline ends. Germline assignment: CDR1 GTSNPN and CDR2 SVGIG (reference sequence). For the CDR3, the DNA is TGTGCCTCGGGGGGGGTCCAAGCTTTCTTT. It yields the protein CASGGVQAFF.

The rearrangement uses TRBV7-2 and TRBJ1-5; D may be TRBD1 (5 bases). The CDR3 is made up of 13 amino acids. Germline loops: CDR1 SGHTA, CDR2 FQGNSA. V lost 1 base, J lost 7 bases, and 8 bases lay in between. CDR3 DNA sequence: TGTGCCAGCAGCTTAGAAGGGGTACAGCCCCAGCATTTT. It yields the protein CASSLEGVQPQHF.

This clone has a handful of counts. J is TRBJ2-3 and V is TRBV6-6; 9 bases align to TRBD1. V lost 4 bases, J lost 4 bases, and 9 bases stayed unmatched. CDR1 is MNHNY, CDR2 SVGAGI, per germline (reference sequence). This CDR3 contains 16 residues. CDR3 coding DNA: TGTGCCAGCAGTTTTTCCGGGACAGGGATGTCAGATACGCAGTATTTT. It specifies CASSFSGTGMSDTQYF.

V and J are TRBV27 and TRBJ1-2; TRBD1 might be the D (6 bases). V was clipped by 3 bases and J by 8 bases, with 16 bases between them. Looked up from germline, CDR1 is MNHEY and CDR2 is SMNVEV (reference sequence). CDR3 length equals 14 residues. The CDR3 reads CASSFGGSADGYTF. The CDR3 region has the DNA TGTGCCAGCAGTTTTGGGGGCAGTGCCGACGGCTACACCTTC.

The chain links TRBV2 to TRBJ2-7, with TRBD1 matching over 10 bases. CDR1 SNHLY and CDR2 FYNNEI come from the germline V gene. This CDR3 region has 13 residues. Unmatched junction bases numbered 6, after V lost 10 bases and J lost 3 bases. This CDR3 is CATNRDRGYEQYF. CDR3 DNA sequence: TGTGCCACAAACCGGGACAGGGGCTACGAGCAGTACTTC.

This clone was observed a few times. The chain is built from TRBV30 and TRBJ2-7; TRBD2 is a possible D gene (6 bases). This CDR3 is 13 amino acids long. V was cut by 0 bases and J by 3 bases, with 9 bases left in between. From germline, CDR1 is GTSNPN and CDR2 SVGIG (reference sequence). This chain's CDR3 is CAWSVSGGYEQYF. The CDR3 DNA follows: TGTGCCTGGAGTGTTTCCGGGGGCTACGAGCAGTACTTC.

This rearrangement joins TRBV29-1 to TRBJ2-7, with TRBD2 matching over 11 bases. Germline V gene sequence: CDR1 SQVTM, CDR2 ANQGSEA. The CDR3 consists of 13 residues. The V segment lost 7 bases and the J segment 6 bases; nucleotides outside the gene matches: 8. CDR3: CSAGVAGGFEQYF. The CDR3 DNA follows: TGCAGCGCCGGGGTAGCGGGAGGGTTCGAGCAGTACTTC.

V usage is TRBV4-3 and J usage is TRBJ2-3; D remains unclear. Germline-derived CDR1 and CDR2 are LGHNA and YSLEER. The CDR3 covers 16 residues. V lost 0 bases and J lost 0, with 10 bases in between. CDR3 in DNA: TGCGCCAGCAGCCAAGATTTCTTATCTAGCACAGATACGCAGTATTTT. Translating gives CASSQDFLSSTDTQYF.

The chain uses TRBV7-9 and TRBJ2-1, with 14 bases lining up with TRBD2. Germline loops: CDR1 SEHNR, CDR2 FQNEAQ (reference sequence). V lost 7 bases to trimming and J lost 5 bases; unmatched junction nucleotides: 7. The CDR3 loop spans 16 amino acids. CDR3 protein: CASNRLAGGPDNEQFF. The CDR3 DNA follows: TGTGCCAGCAACAGACTAGCGGGAGGGCCTGACAATGAGCAGTTCTTC.

The chain recombines TRBV19 with TRBJ2-3; tentatively, D is TRBD2 (5 bases). This CDR3 is 13 amino acids long. Germline CDR1 LNHDA, CDR2 SQIVND (reference sequence). Between the trimmed V and J ends, which lost 4 bases and 0 bases, there was a span of 5 bases. The CDR3 nucleotides read TGTGCCAGTAGTAGGGAGAGCACAGATACGCAGTATTTT. It codes for CASSRESTDTQYF.

This clone was detected a few times. The J gene is TRBJ2-3, the V gene TRBV7-8; TRBD2 aligns across 11 bases. The V gene's germline CDR1 is SGHVS and CDR2 FQNEAQ. V lost 4 bases and J lost 6; bases outside the gene matches: 18. CDR3 size: 19 residues. The CDR3 loop is CASSSILAGGRTLSDTQYF. In DNA, the CDR3 is TGTGCCAGCAGCTCGATCCTAGCGGGAGGCCGGACCTTGTCGGATACGCAGTATTTT.